Listed here are 2 T cell receptor beta chains from one sample, sequenced in a study of metastatic and nonmetastatic thyroid tumors. Patients underwent thyroid surgery, and none had received any treatment before it. TCRdb reanalyzed the PCR reads via MiXCR. The repertoire holds around 50,000 clones, with approximately 20% as singletons. Sequenced sample: blood. These receptor sequences come from a male donor with papillary thyroid cancer or a benign thyroid nodule (not recorded which). Some clones in this sample may be carry-over from other donors' samples.

This clone was picked up many times. The chain combines TRBV6-5 with TRBJ2-5; D remains unclear. The CDR3 contains 12 residues. V lost 2 bases, J lost 5 bases, and 6 bases lay in between. Germline assignment: CDR1 MNHEY and CDR2 SVGAGI. CDR3 sequence reads: CASSYVGETQYF. The CDR3 DNA sequence: TGTGCCAGCAGTTACGTGGGGGAGACCCAGTACTTC.

CDR3 sequence reads: CASNPHRDGEQYF. The CDR3 DNA is TGTGCCAGTAACCCTCATAGGGATGGCGAGCAGTACTTC. The rearrangement uses TRBV19 and TRBJ2-7; D not resolved. CDR1 and CDR2 from the germline V gene are LNHDA and SQIVND (reference sequence). This CDR3 has 13 residues. V was clipped by 7 bases and J by 6 bases, with 16 bases between them.